One and the same sample provided the 23 T cell receptor beta chains below, sequenced in a study of blood T cells in healthy people across ages. The use of a sample-barcoded 5' primer and a J-beta primer mix characterized a second PCR of roughly 6 to 12 cycles. TCRdb passed the 5' RACE reads through MiXCR, listing each CDR3 protein once. Of more than 450,000 distinct CDR3 sequences in the sample, around a quarter are singletons; the top ten hold over 3.5%. These data were also filed under a second study, of T cells of mothers and their children.

Sequenced sample: blood. Source of these receptors: a boy aged 2 to 9 in good health.

This clonotype has more than one count but fewer than ten. The V call is TRBV3-1, the J call TRBJ2-6, with D maybe TRBD1 (6 bases). V lost 6 bases and J 1 base, leaving 19 bases between the germline ends. CDR3 length equals 18 residues. Germline loops: CDR1 LGHDT, CDR2 YNNKEL (reference sequence). The CDR3 protein is CASSPGWNQGSGANVLTF. The CDR3, as DNA: TGTGCCAGCAGTCCCGGGTGGAACCAGGGGTCTGGGGCCAACGTCCTGACTTTC.

This clonotype has just a few counts. This rearrangement joins TRBV20-1 to TRBJ1-2; tentative D call: TRBD1 (5 bases). Germline loops: CDR1 DFQATT, CDR2 SNEGSKA (reference sequence). Trimming took 4 bases from V and 3 from J, leaving 9 bases between them. This CDR3 is built from 12 residues. The CDR3 region has the DNA TGCAGTGCTATAGGGACCGACTATGGCTACACCTTC. Its protein product is CSAIGTDYGYTF.

The gene calls are TRBV10-3 and TRBJ2-7; 7 nucleotides align to TRBD1. The germline CDR1 and CDR2 sequences are ENHRY and SYGVKD. The CDR3 is 13 amino acids. V lost 6 bases and J lost 2; bases outside the gene matches: 4. In DNA form, the CDR3 reads TGTGCCATCAGGGGGACAGCCCCCTACGAGCAGTACTTC. It translates to CAIRGTAPYEQYF.

CDR3 DNA: TGTGCCAGCAGCAGCAACCCAGGGGCCGGTGCCTACGAGCAGTACTTC. Translation gives CASSSNPGAGAYEQYF. V gene TRBV9 combines with J gene TRBJ2-7; maybe TRBD1 (6 bases). V lost 4 bases and J 2 bases, leaving 19 bases between the germline ends. The CDR3 totals 16 residues. Per germline, CDR1 SGDLS and CDR2 YYNGEE.

CDR3 in DNA: TGTGCCAGCAGTTATAAGGGCCAGCCCACCTCCTACAATGAGCAGTTCTTC. Residues: CASSYKGQPTSYNEQFF. The V call is TRBV6-2 or TRBV6-3, the J call TRBJ2-1; no clear D gene. The V end was cut by 3 bases, the J end by 0 bases, with 15 bases between. The CDR3 is made up of 17 amino acids. Germline V gene data show CDR1 as MNHEY and CDR2 as SVGEGT.

This clonotype has just a few counts. In nucleotides, the CDR3 is TGTGCCAGCATCGAGGCGACTAGCCAGGGTGAGCAGTACTTC. Its protein is CASIEATSQGEQYF. V is TRBV7-2 and J is TRBJ2-7, with 7 positions matching TRBD2. The germline gives CDR1 SGHTA, CDR2 FQGNSA. V lost 7 bases and J lost 7; bases outside the gene matches: 13. The CDR3 sequence is 14 residues long. Supplemented by reference TRBV7-2 and TRBJ2-7, the full variable domain reads GAGVSQSPSNKVTEKGKDVELRCDPISGHTALYWYRQSLGQGLEFLIYFQGNSAPDKSGLPSDRFSAERTGGSVSTLTIQRTQQEDSAVYLCASIEATSQGEQYFGPGTRLTVT.

Comment on this clonotype: At one of its ends the junction is not consistent with the germline gene, which may arise from a read error. CDR3 sequence reads: CASSLGVLAGYNEQLF. CDR3 sequence (DNA): TGTGCCAGCAGCTTAGGAGTACTAGCGGGGTACAATGAGCAGCTCTTC. This chain links TRBV7-9 with TRBJ2-5; TRBD2 matches 10 bases. Germline lookup yields CDR1 SEHNR and CDR2 FQNEAQ (reference sequence). The CDR3 is 16 residues long.

In this sample, this clonotype turned up a few times. The chain couples TRBV29-1 to TRBJ2-5; 10 bases agree with TRBD2. The CDR3 covers 15 residues. Germline trimming cut 3 bases from V and 3 bases from J; bases unmatched to any gene: 7. CDR1 and CDR2 from the germline V gene are SQVTM and ANQGSEA. CDR3 loop: CSVDSSLAGEETQYF. Here the CDR3 DNA reads TGCAGCGTTGATTCATCGCTAGCGGGAGAAGAGACCCAGTACTTC.

This clonotype was observed a handful of times. V is TRBV6-5 and J is TRBJ1-2, with D tentatively TRBD1 (5 bases). The CDR3 has 12 amino acids. Germline V CDR1 and CDR2: MNHEY, SVGAGI. V shed 0 bases and J shed 8 bases, with 7 bases lying between them. DNA for the CDR3: TGTGCCAGCAGTTACTCGCAGGGCGGCTACACCTTC. This sequence encodes CASSYSQGGYTF.

CDR3 residues: CASSPPGTGEKLFF. The CDR3 DNA reads TGTGCCAGCAGCCCTCCTGGGACAGGCGAAAAACTGTTTTTT. This rearrangement joins TRBV6-5 to TRBJ1-4; 8 nucleotides align to TRBD1. From germline, CDR1 is MNHEY and CDR2 SVGAGI. V shed 6 bases and J 8 bases; nucleotides not matched to a gene: 8. This CDR3 spans 14 amino acids.

V usage is TRBV12-3 or TRBV12-4 and J usage is TRBJ2-5; TRBD2 matches at 7 bases. The CDR3 is 17 amino acids. Unmatched junction bases numbered 16, after V lost 5 bases and J lost 4 bases. CDR3 sequence (DNA): TGTGCCAGCAGTCTCTTGTTTGAGCGGGGCGGCCCAGAGACCCAGTACTTC. It encodes CASSLLFERGGPETQYF.

This clonotype was seen a few times. A read error may account for a junction end that differs from germline. CDR3 DNA sequence: TGTGCCAGCAGCTTATGGGGGTTGAACACTGAAGCGTTCTTT. It specifies CASSLWGLNTEAFF. The chain couples TRBV7-8 to TRBJ1-1, with TRBD1 as a possible D gene (5 bases). Per the germline V gene, CDR1 is SGHVS and CDR2 is FQNEAQ. The CDR3 is 14 residues long.

The chain has TRBV6-4 and TRBJ2-7; 7 bases fit TRBD1. CDR1 is MRHNA and CDR2 is SNTAGT in the germline V gene. The CDR3 covers 22 residues. Germline trimming cut 0 bases from V and 3 bases from J; bases unmatched to any gene: 26. CDR3 residues: CASSDSKPDRESKLRRDYEQYF. CDR3 DNA: TGTGCCAGCAGTGACTCGAAGCCCGACAGGGAATCAAAGTTACGTAGGGACTACGAGCAGTACTTC.

The chain links TRBV6-4 to TRBJ1-4; a possible D gene is TRBD1 (5 bases). Germline V gene data show CDR1 as MRHNA and CDR2 as SNTAGT. The CDR3 length is 13 residues. V dropped 10 bases and J dropped 7 bases, with 16 bases sitting between them. CDR3 amino acids: CATRRGLSEKLFF. The DNA of the CDR3 is TGTGCCACCCGGCGGGGACTGAGTGAAAAACTGTTTTTT.

V and J are TRBV6-5 and TRBJ2-7; D is undetermined. Trimming removed 0 bases at V and 3 bases at J, with 9 bases between. The CDR3 has 14 amino acids. Germline-derived CDR1 and CDR2 are MNHEY and SVGAGI. As DNA, the CDR3 is TGTGCCAGCAGTTACTCGGACGGACGCTACGAGCAGTACTTC. Its protein is CASSYSDGRYEQYF.

This clonotype showed up just a few times. The chain carries TRBV28 and TRBJ2-1; D is ambiguous. Germline-derived CDR1 and CDR2 are MDHEN and SYDVKM. The ends were cut back, 4 bases at V and 8 bases at J, with 3 bases in the middle. This CDR3 contains 10 residues. DNA of the CDR3: TGTGCCAGCAGTTCACATGAGCAGTTCTTC. As protein: CASSSHEQFF.

The chain has TRBV4-3 and TRBJ2-5; 9 bases line up with TRBD1. Near its end, the DNA agrees better with TRBJ2-7, so the J call may be wrong. CDR3 length equals 15 residues. The germline gives CDR1 LGHNA, CDR2 YSLEER. This CDR3 reads CASSQDGTGFNEQYF. The CDR3 nucleotides are TGCGCCAGCAGCCAGGATGGGACAGGGTTTAACGAGCAGTACTTC.

This clonotype was seen ten or more times. The CDR3 loop is CATSARLEAIEQFF. The CDR3 nucleotides read TGTGCCACCAGCGCAAGACTAGAGGCAATTGAGCAGTTCTTC. The rearrangement links TRBV15 to TRBJ2-1; D may be TRBD2 (6 bases). The germline V and J ends were trimmed by 5 bases and 9 bases, with 17 bases remaining between them. The CDR3 runs to 14 residues. Germline-derived CDR1 and CDR2 are LNHNV and YYDKDF (reference sequence).

Comments on this clonotype: One end of the junction varies from germline; a read error may be responsible. The chain has TRBV11-2 and TRBJ2-5; the match to TRBD1 covers 8 bases. Germline CDR1 and CDR2: SGHAT and FQNNGV. CDR3 length equals 13 residues. This chain's CDR3 is CASRGQDQGTQYF. The CDR3 DNA follows: TGTGCCAGCAGGGGACAGGACCAAGGGACCCAGTACTTC.

The rearrangement joins TRBV7-9 to TRBJ1-4; weak D call: TRBD1 (6 bases). V shed 10 bases and J shed 5 bases, with 14 bases lying between them. CDR3 length: 13 amino acids. Per the germline V gene, CDR1 is SEHNR and CDR2 is FQNEAQ (reference sequence). The CDR3 sequence is CATSGTKNEKLFF. The CDR3 DNA follows: TGTGCCACCTCCGGGACAAAAAATGAAAAACTGTTTTTT.

This clonotype has a handful of counts. V is TRBV5-6 and J is TRBJ2-1; TRBD1 agrees at 9 bases. The CDR3 loop spans 16 amino acids. With V trimmed by 4 bases and J by 4 bases, 9 bases remained unmatched. In germline, CDR1 is SGHDT, CDR2 YYEEEE. The CDR3 sequence: CASSGYRDREYNEQFF. The CDR3 nucleotides are TGTGCCAGCAGCGGCTACCGGGACAGGGAGTACAATGAGCAGTTCTTC.

The gene calls are TRBV4-2 and TRBJ2-1, with D unresolved. This CDR3 comprises 17 residues. Germline lookup yields CDR1 LGHNA and CDR2 YNFKEQ. Trimming removed 7 bases at V and 1 base at J, with 20 bases between. CDR3 in DNA: TGTGCCAGCACATACGTAGTTGGAGCTATATCCTACAATGAGCAGTTCTTC. Its translation is CASTYVVGAISYNEQFF.

This sequence joins TRBV7-3 and TRBJ2-1, with TRBD2 identical over 7 bases. J was trimmed by 6 bases and V by 5 bases; bases with no gene match: 7. CDR3 length: 14 amino acids. CDR1 is SGHTA and CDR2 is FQGTGA in the germline V gene. The CDR3 nucleotides are TGTGCCAGCAGCCAGGGTGGGAGGGCCAATGAGCAGTTCTTC. It encodes CASSQGGRANEQFF.